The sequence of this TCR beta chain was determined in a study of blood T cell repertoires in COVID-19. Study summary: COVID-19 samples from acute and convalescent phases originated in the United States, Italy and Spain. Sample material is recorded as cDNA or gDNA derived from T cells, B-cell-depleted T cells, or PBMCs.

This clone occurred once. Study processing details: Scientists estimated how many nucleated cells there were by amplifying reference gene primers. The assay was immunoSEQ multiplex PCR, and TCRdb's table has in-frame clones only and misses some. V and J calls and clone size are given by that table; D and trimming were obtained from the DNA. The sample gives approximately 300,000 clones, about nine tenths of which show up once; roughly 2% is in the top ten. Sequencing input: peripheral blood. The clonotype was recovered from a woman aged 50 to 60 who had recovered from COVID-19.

CDR3 protein: CASSVRGANYGYTF. The CDR3 region has the DNA TGTGCCAGCAGCGTCAGGGGAGCTAACTATGGCTACACCTTC. The chain joins TRBV7-8 to TRBJ1-2, with D tentatively TRBD1 (6 bases). Germline CDR1 and CDR2: SGHVS and FQNEAQ. The CDR3 totals 14 residues. Trimming removed 5 bases at V and 0 bases at J, with 10 bases between.